One sample yielded the 20 T cell receptor beta chains listed below, sequenced in a study of T cells after yellow fever vaccination. In TCRdb, the 5' RACE reads were re-called with MiXCR into one record per CDR3 protein. Among some 320,000 distinct CDR3 sequences listed, approximately 11% were seen once. Sequenced here: CD4+ T cells sorted from PBMCs, sampled 45 days after the yellow fever booster vaccination. These TCRs come from a man younger than 30 who received the YFV17D yellow fever vaccine.

In its sample, this clonotype was seen many times. The V gene is TRBV5-1, the J gene TRBJ2-5, with D maybe TRBD1 (6 bases). V was cut by 4 bases and J by 4 bases, with 17 bases left in between. This CDR3 comprises 15 residues. Germline V CDR1 and CDR2: SGHRS, YFSETQ. As DNA, the CDR3 is TGCGCCAGCAGCCCCGGGACAAATACGGGAGAGACCCAGTACTTC. Protein sequence: CASSPGTNTGETQYF.

A few counts support this clonotype. This rearrangement joins TRBV5-4 to TRBJ2-1; 7 bases fit TRBD2. J was trimmed by 1 base and V by 2 bases; bases with no gene match: 6. The germline CDR1 and CDR2 sequences are SGHNT and YYREEE (reference sequence). This CDR3 has 16 residues. CDR3 DNA: TGTGCCAGCAGCTTCGGACTAGGGAAATCCTACAATGAGCAGTTCTTC. Translation: CASSFGLGKSYNEQFF. The whole variable domain, filled in from reference TRBV5-4 and TRBJ2-1, reads ETGVTQSPTHLIKTRGQQVTLRCSSQSGHNTVSWYQQALGQGPQFIFQYYREEENGRGNFPPRFSGLQFPNYSSELNVNALELDDSALYLCASSFGLGKSYNEQFFGPGTRLTVL.

The chain carries TRBV20-1 and TRBJ2-4; no reliable D call. Germline CDR1 is DFQATT and CDR2 is SNEGSKA (reference sequence). The V and J ends lost 6 bases and 1 base respectively, with 16 bases between them. This CDR3 comprises 15 residues. For the CDR3, the DNA is TGCAGTGCCAATCGGGCCGGAATGGCCAAAAACATTCAGTACTTC. Its protein product is CSANRAGMAKNIQYF.

This chain connects TRBV7-2 to TRBJ2-7; the D call may be TRBD1 or TRBD2 (5 bases each). The V gene lost 1 base and the J gene lost 6 bases, with 10 bases spanning the gap. The CDR3 contains 13 residues. Germline CDR1 and CDR2: SGHTA and FQGNSA. In DNA, the CDR3 is TGTGCCAGCAGCTTAGTCGAGGGGTCCGAGCAGTACTTC. Translation gives CASSLVEGSEQYF.

Only a few counts were recorded for this clonotype. This chain links TRBV6-5 with TRBJ2-5; D might be TRBD2 (6 bases). The CDR3 has 16 amino acids. In germline, CDR1 is MNHEY, CDR2 SVGAGI. The V end lost 0 bases, the J end lost 5 bases, and 16 bases lay between the germline ends. The CDR3 protein is CASSYSGYTSGETQYF. The CDR3 DNA is TGTGCCAGCAGTTACTCGGGATACACCAGCGGGGAGACCCAGTACTTC.

V gene TRBV5-6 combines with J gene TRBJ2-7, with 9 bases identical to TRBD2. The CDR3 runs 16 residues. Germline loops: CDR1 SGHDT, CDR2 YYEEEE. V was clipped by 4 bases and J by 4 bases; unmatched bases: 12. The DNA for the CDR3 is TGTGCCAGCAGCCGACTAGCGGACCGGGGTGGATACGAGCAGTACGTC. Translation gives CASSRLADRGGYEQYV.

The V gene is TRBV7-9, the J gene TRBJ1-2, with 7 bases lining up with TRBD1. CDR1 is SEHNR, CDR2 FQNEAQ, per germline (reference sequence). The CDR3 runs 14 residues. Trimming removed 1 base from V and 4 bases from J; junction bases left unmatched: 3. CDR3 sequence (DNA): TGTGCCAGCAGCTTAGGGGACAGACTCTATGGCTACACCTTC. Encoded protein: CASSLGDRLYGYTF.

The chain carries TRBV20-1 and TRBJ2-5; 9 bases align to TRBD2. Germline V gene sequence: CDR1 DFQATT, CDR2 SNEGSKA (reference sequence). The length of the CDR3 is 15 residues. Trimming cost V 5 bases and J 2 bases; bases outside gene matches: 9. In DNA form, the CDR3 reads TGCAGTGCTCCCAAAGCGGGGGGATTTCAAGAGACCCAGTACTTC. This translates into CSAPKAGGFQETQYF.

The chain recombines TRBV25-1 with TRBJ2-2, with D possibly being TRBD2 (6 bases). CDR3 length: 13 amino acids. V was shortened by 10 bases and J by 6 bases, with 15 bases between the two germline ends. CDR1 and CDR2 (germline): MGHDK, SYGVNS. This chain's CDR3 is CATTEPGAGELFF. CDR3 nucleotide sequence: TGTGCCACCACCGAACCGGGGGCCGGGGAGCTGTTTTTT.

The chain carries TRBV10-3 and TRBJ1-2; tentative D call: TRBD1 (5 bases). This CDR3 has 11 residues. CDR1 and CDR2 from the germline V gene are ENHRY and SYGVKD. V was trimmed by 4 bases and J by 10 bases, leaving 10 bases between them. The CDR3 sequence: CAISGTGLYTF. CDR3 in DNA: TGTGCCATCAGTGGAACAGGACTCTACACCTTC.

The chain uses TRBV29-1 and TRBJ2-5, with 8 bases aligning to TRBD2. The CDR3 is 15 residues long. The junction had 11 bases not matched to a gene; V was cut back by 4 bases and J by 4 bases. Germline CDR1 and CDR2: SQVTM and ANQGSEA. CDR3 nucleotides: TGCAGCGTTGTTTTGGCGGGGGGTTTAAGAGAGACCCAGTACTTC. Residues: CSVVLAGGLRETQYF.

This clonotype was counted at least ten times. The chain employs TRBV7-9 and TRBJ2-7, with D unclear. CDR3 length equals 12 residues. Trimming removed 5 bases from V and 6 bases from J, with 11 bases in between. CDR1 and CDR2 from the germline V gene are SEHNR and FQNEAQ (reference sequence). CDR3 coding DNA: TGTGCCAGCAGCCTGTCCATCGGCGAGCAGTACTTC. It translates to CASSLSIGEQYF.

V and J are TRBV7-2 and TRBJ1-2; weak D call: TRBD1 (6 bases). This CDR3 has 14 amino acids. Trimming took 5 bases from V and 8 from J, leaving 18 bases between them. The germline V gene encodes CDR1 SGHTA and CDR2 FQGNSA. As DNA, the CDR3 is TGTGCCAGCAGCCTAGGGGGGCAGAGCCTGGGCTACACCTTC. It encodes CASSLGGQSLGYTF.

This clonotype appeared a few times. The junction departs from germline at one end; a sequencing error may be responsible. The chain combines TRBV7-7 with TRBJ1-2, with 9 bases aligning to TRBD1. Germline V gene sequence: CDR1 SSHAT, CDR2 FNYEAQ (reference sequence). The length of the CDR3 is 20 residues. CDR3 DNA: TGTGCTAGCAGCTTAGTTCTGAGCTACGGACAGGGGATTAATAACTATGGCTACACCTTC. This translates into CASSLVLSYGQGINNYGYTF.

This clonotype was picked up many times. The chain has TRBV4-3 and TRBJ2-5; tentatively, D is TRBD1 or TRBD2 (5 bases each). With 1 base removed from V and 5 bases from J, the gap between germline ends came to 14 bases. The CDR3 sequence is 15 residues long. The V gene's germline CDR1 is LGHNA and CDR2 YSLEER. The CDR3 loop is CASSQARDPRETQYF. CDR3 in DNA: TGCGCCAGCAGCCAAGCCAGGGACCCTCGGGAGACCCAGTACTTC.

There are many counts of this clonotype. The J gene is TRBJ2-7, the V gene TRBV5-1; D possibly corresponds to TRBD2 (6 bases). The V end lost 0 bases, the J end lost 3 bases, and 7 bases lay between the germline ends. The CDR3 is made up of 13 amino acids. Germline loops: CDR1 SGHRS, CDR2 YFSETQ. The CDR3 DNA reads as TGCGCCAGCAGCTTGGACGGGGGCTACGAGCAGTACTTC. Translated, it gives CASSLDGGYEQYF.

This chain uses TRBV24-1 with TRBJ2-1; TRBD1 aligns across 7 bases. The junction had 6 bases not matched to a gene; V was cut back by 5 bases and J by 0 bases. The length of the CDR3 is 16 residues. CDR1 is KGHDR and CDR2 is SFDVKD in the germline V gene. CDR3 protein: CATSGRGPNSYNEQFF. The DNA of the CDR3 is TGTGCCACCAGTGGTAGGGGGCCGAACTCCTACAATGAGCAGTTCTTC.

The table lists this clonotype with a few counts. The chain links TRBV6-5 to TRBJ2-3; D may match TRBD1 or TRBD2 (5 bases each). Germline V gene data show CDR1 as MNHEY and CDR2 as SVGAGI. V was shortened by 5 bases and J by 1 base, with 7 bases between the two germline ends. This CDR3 is built from 13 residues. CDR3 coding DNA: TGTGCCAGCAGTCGGGACCGCACAGATACGCAGTATTTT. This encodes CASSRDRTDTQYF.

This clonotype appeared a few times. The CDR3 DNA follows: TGTGCCAGCAGCTTCCGGGACTATTCGTATGAGCAGTTCTTC. As protein: CASSFRDYSYEQFF. The chain couples TRBV7-9 to TRBJ2-1; 7 bases match TRBD2. Germline V gene data show CDR1 as SEHNR and CDR2 as FQNEAQ (reference sequence). This CDR3 has 14 amino acids. Trimming cost V 3 bases and J 8 bases; bases outside gene matches: 7.

The chain links TRBV2 to TRBJ1-3, with 7 bases identical to TRBD1. Germline CDR1 is SNHLY and CDR2 is FYNNEI. Trimming removed 5 bases from V and 3 bases from J; junction bases left unmatched: 13. The CDR3 covers 17 residues. The CDR3 loop is CASSPRRGQLIGNTIYF. CDR3 bases: TGTGCCAGCAGTCCGCGTAGGGGGCAATTAATTGGAAACACCATATATTTT.